This TCR beta chain was found in a study of naive and memory T cell subsets. Study results and limitations: In CD4 and CD8 cells, diversity dropped from naive through EMRA. RNA-based TCR counts may shift with T cell activation and differentiation.

The beta constant-region primer was an equimolar mix of two oligonucleotides covering TRBC1 and TRBC2. An oligonucleotide with the SP2 primer and a 12-nucleotide UMI was ligated to the cDNA 3' end. Using its own MiXCR run on the UMI-ligation and nested PCR reads, TCRdb lists one record per CDR3 protein. The table shows some 100,000 distinct CDR3 sequences, with about 6.5% occurring only once. Cells stained for CD3, CD4, CD8, CD45RA and CD27 were sorted into four subsets. Unmatched junction bases numbered 4, after V lost 6 bases and J lost 8 bases. The CDR3 has 11 residues. The germline gives CDR1 SQVTM, CDR2 ANQGSEA. Comments on this clonotype: Its antigen remains unidentified.

This receptor was taken from a human donor in good health. The chain employs TRBV29-1 and TRBJ1-2, with 9 bases aligning to TRBD1. Source material: central memory CD4+ T cells from blood. The CDR3 sequence is CSVGQGGGYTF. The CDR3 DNA reads TGCAGCGTGGGACAGGGCGGAGGCTACACCTTC.